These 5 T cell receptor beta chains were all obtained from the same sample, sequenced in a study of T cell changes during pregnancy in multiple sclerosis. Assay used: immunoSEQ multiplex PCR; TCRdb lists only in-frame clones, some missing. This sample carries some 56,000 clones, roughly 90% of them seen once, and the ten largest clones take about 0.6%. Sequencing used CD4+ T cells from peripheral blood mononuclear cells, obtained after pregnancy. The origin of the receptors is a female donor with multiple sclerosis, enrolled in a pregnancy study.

In DNA form, the CDR3 reads TGTGCCAGCAGCACACTAGCGAACAATGAGCAGTTCTTC. Translating gives CASSTLANNEQFF. V gene TRBV7-3 combines with J gene TRBJ2-1; 7 bases line up with TRBD2. Per the germline V gene, CDR1 is SGHTA and CDR2 is FQGTGA. Trimming removed 5 bases from V and 5 bases from J; junction bases left unmatched: 3. The CDR3 consists of 13 residues.

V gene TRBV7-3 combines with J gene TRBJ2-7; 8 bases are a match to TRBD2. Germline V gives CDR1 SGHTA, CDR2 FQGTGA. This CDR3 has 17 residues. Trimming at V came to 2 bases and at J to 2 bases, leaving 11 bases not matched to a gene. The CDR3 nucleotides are TGTGCCAGCAGCTTATCCGGGGGGGCCCTCGGGACCTACGAGCAGTACTTC. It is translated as CASSLSGGALGTYEQYF.

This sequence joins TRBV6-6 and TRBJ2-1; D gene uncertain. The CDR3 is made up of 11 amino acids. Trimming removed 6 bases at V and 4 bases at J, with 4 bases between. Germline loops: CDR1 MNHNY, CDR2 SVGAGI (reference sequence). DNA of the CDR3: TGTGCCAGCAGCATTTACAATGAGCAGTTCTTC. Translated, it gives CASSIYNEQFF.

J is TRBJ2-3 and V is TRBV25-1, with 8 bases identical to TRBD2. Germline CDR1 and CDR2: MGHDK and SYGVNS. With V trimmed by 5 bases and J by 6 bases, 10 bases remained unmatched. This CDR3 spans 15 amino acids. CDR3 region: CASSPSGGLQDTQYF. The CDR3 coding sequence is TGTGCCAGCAGTCCGAGCGGGGGCCTCCAGGATACGCAGTATTTT. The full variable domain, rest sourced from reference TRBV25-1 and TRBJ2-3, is EADIYQTPRYLVIGTGKKITLECSQTMGHDKMYWYQQDPGMELHLIHYSYGVNSTEKGDLSSESTVSRIRTEHFPLTLESARPSHTSQYLCASSPSGGLQDTQYFGPGTRLTVL.

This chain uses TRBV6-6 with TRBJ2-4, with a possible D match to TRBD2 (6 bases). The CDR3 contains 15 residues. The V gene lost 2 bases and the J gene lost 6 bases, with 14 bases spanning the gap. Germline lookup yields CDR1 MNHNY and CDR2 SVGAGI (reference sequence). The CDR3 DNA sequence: TGTGCCAGCAGTTACGGGGGGACCCAACTAAACATTCAGTACTTC. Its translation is CASSYGGTQLNIQYF.